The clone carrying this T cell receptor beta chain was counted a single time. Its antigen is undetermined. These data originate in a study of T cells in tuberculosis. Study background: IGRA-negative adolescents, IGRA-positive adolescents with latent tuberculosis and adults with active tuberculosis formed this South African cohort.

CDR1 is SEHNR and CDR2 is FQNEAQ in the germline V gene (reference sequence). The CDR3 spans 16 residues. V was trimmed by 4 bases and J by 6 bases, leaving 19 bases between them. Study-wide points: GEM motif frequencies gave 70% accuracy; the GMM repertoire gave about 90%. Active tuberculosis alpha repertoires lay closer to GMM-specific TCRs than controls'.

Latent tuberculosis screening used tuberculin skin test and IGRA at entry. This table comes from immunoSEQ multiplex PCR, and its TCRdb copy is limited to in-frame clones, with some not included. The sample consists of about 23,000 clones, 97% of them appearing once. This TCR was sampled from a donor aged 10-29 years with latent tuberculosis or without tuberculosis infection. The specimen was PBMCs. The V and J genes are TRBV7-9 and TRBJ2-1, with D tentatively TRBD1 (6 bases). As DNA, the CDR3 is TGTGCCAGCAGCTCAGACGGGACACTGAACTTCAATGAGCAGTTCTTC. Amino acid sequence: CASSSDGTLNFNEQFF.